Shown below are 24 T cell receptor beta chains from a single sample sequenced in a study of Ad26.COV2.S vaccination and SARS-CoV-2 variants. The data were produced by immunoSEQ multiplex PCR, yet TCRdb's version contains in-frame clones alone and is incomplete. Of more than 400,000 clones listed, approximately 92% are singletons. Documented treatment: approximately 18 received Ad26.COV2.S at low or high dose, single or two shots; 5 received placebo; per-sample allocation not given. Sampling happened 63 days after the first vaccine or placebo injection. The material was peripheral blood, obtained in a trial of Ad26.COV2.S vaccine versus placebo. The origin of the receptors is a person between 18 and 65 years old who received the Ad26.COV2.S COVID-19 vaccine or a placebo.

This chain uses TRBV7-8 with TRBJ2-5, with 8 bases matching TRBD2. Looked up from germline, CDR1 is SGHVS and CDR2 is FQNEAQ. This CDR3 is built from 17 residues. The ends lost 0 bases at V and 1 base at J; junction bases unmatched: 7. The CDR3 coding sequence is TGTGCCAGCAGCTTAGCTTTCGGGGGGGGCCGCCAAGAGACCCAGTACTTC. It translates to CASSLAFGGGRQETQYF.

The rearrangement links TRBV24-1 to TRBJ2-2; TRBD1 matches 12 bases. This CDR3 spans 15 amino acids. Germline V gene sequence: CDR1 KGHDR, CDR2 SFDVKD. V gave up 9 bases and J gave up 7 bases; unmatched junction bases: 8. CDR3 bases: TGTGCCACCCAACCGGGACAGGGGGCTATCGGGGAGCTGTTTTTT. As protein: CATQPGQGAIGELFF.

V and J are TRBV28 and TRBJ1-2, with a tentative D call TRBD1 (5 bases). V gave up 2 bases and J gave up 3 bases, with 13 bases separating them. This CDR3 region has 15 residues. The V gene's germline CDR1 is MDHEN and CDR2 SYDVKM. The CDR3 DNA reads as TGTGCCAGCAGTTTAATCGTTGGGGACGACTATGGCTACACCTTC. This gives the protein CASSLIVGDDYGYTF.

CDR3 in amino acids: CAKARLNIQYF. The CDR3 DNA follows: TGCGCCAAAGCACGCCTGAACATTCAGTACTTC. V gene TRBV5-1 combines with J gene TRBJ2-4; no clear D. The V gene lost 9 bases and the J gene lost 7 bases, with 11 bases spanning the gap. This CDR3 has 11 residues. From germline, CDR1 is SGHRS and CDR2 YFSETQ.

V gene TRBV5-1 combines with J gene TRBJ2-1; perhaps D is TRBD1 or TRBD2 (5 bases each). Trimming took off 4 bases at V and 0 bases at J, with 14 bases between the two ends. Germline V gene lookup returns CDR1 SGHRS and CDR2 YFSETQ. CDR3 length: 16 amino acids. Here the CDR3 reads CASSGGRASSYNEQFF. The CDR3 DNA reads as TGCGCCAGCAGCGGGGGAAGGGCTAGCTCCTACAATGAGCAGTTCTTC. The entire variable domain, with the rest obtained from reference TRBV5-1 and TRBJ2-1, is as follows: KAGVTQTPRYLIKTRGQQVTLSCSPISGHRSVSWYQQTPGQGLQFLFEYFSETQRNKGNFPGRFSGRQFSNSRSEMNVSTLELGDSALYLCASSGGRASSYNEQFFGPGTRLTVL.

The chain has TRBV6-2 or TRBV6-3 and TRBJ2-3, with TRBD2 matching 8 bases. Germline V gene data show CDR1 as MNHEY and CDR2 as SVGEGT. The length of the CDR3 is 16 residues. The ends lost 0 bases at V and 2 bases at J; junction bases unmatched: 4. CDR3 nucleotides: TGTGCCAGCAGTTACTCAGCGGGGGCTACCACAGATACGCAGTATTTT. Protein sequence: CASSYSAGATTDTQYF.

This chain links TRBV2 with TRBJ1-4, with TRBD1 as a possible D gene (5 bases). The CDR3 totals 15 residues. Trimming cost V 4 bases and J 7 bases, with 16 bases left between them. The germline V gene has CDR1 SNHLY and CDR2 FYNNEI. The CDR3 DNA sequence: TGTGCCAGCAGTGGGAGCTTGGCGGGGGGTGAAAAACTGTTTTTT. It yields the protein CASSGSLAGGEKLFF.

This clone has a count of ten or more. This sequence joins TRBV2 and TRBJ2-3; D is perhaps TRBD1 (6 bases). CDR3 size: 14 residues. Trimming shortened V by 8 bases and J by 4 bases, and 16 bases separated the two germline ends. CDR1 is SNHLY and CDR2 is FYNNEI in the germline V gene. CDR3 bases: TGTGCCAGCGACGTCACAGGGTACGCAGATACGCAGTATTTT. Its translation: CASDVTGYADTQYF. Together with reference TRBV2 and TRBJ2-3, the CDR3 gives the full variable domain: EPEVTQTPSHQVTQMGQEVILRCVPISNHLYFYWYRQILGQKVEFLVSFYNNEISEKSEIFDDQFSVERPDGSNFTLKIRSTKLEDSAMYFCASDVTGYADTQYFGPGTRLTVL.

V usage is TRBV7-6 and J usage is TRBJ2-1; D is perhaps TRBD2 (5 bases). The CDR3 spans 16 residues. In germline, CDR1 is SGHVS, CDR2 FNYEAQ. V was pared by 1 base and J by 4 bases, with 14 bases between. The CDR3, as DNA: TGTGCCAGCAGCTTAGGAGGCGTCAGGAGGTACAATGAGCAGTTCTTC. Its translation is CASSLGGVRRYNEQFF. Using reference TRBV7-6 and TRBJ2-1 for the parts outside the CDR3, the full variable domain is GAGVSQSPRYKVTKRGQDVALRCDPISGHVSLYWYRQALGQGPEFLTYFNYEAQQDKSGLPNDRFSAERPEGSISTLTIQRTEQRDSAMYRCASSLGGVRRYNEQFFGPGTRLTVL.

The rearrangement joins TRBV6-2 or TRBV6-3 to TRBJ1-1, with D unclear. This CDR3 is built from 15 residues. Per the germline V gene, CDR1 is MNHEY and CDR2 is SVGEGT. The V end lost 0 bases, the J end lost 7 bases, and 15 bases lay between the germline ends. CDR3: CASSYSISGYVEAFF. For the CDR3, the DNA is TGTGCCAGCAGTTACTCGATTTCAGGTTATGTTGAAGCTTTCTTT.

This rearrangement joins TRBV18 to TRBJ1-5; a possible D gene is TRBD1 (6 bases). This CDR3 region has 15 residues. V gave up 2 bases and J gave up 2 bases, with 10 bases separating them. Looked up from germline, CDR1 is KGHSH and CDR2 is LQKENI. The CDR3 is CASSPTGAGNQPQHF. CDR3 DNA: TGTGCCAGCTCACCAACGGGGGCCGGCAATCAGCCCCAGCATTTT.

Comment on this clone: Other DNA sequences in the same sample also yield this CDR3. The CDR3 region is CASSYRLAGGYEQFF. CDR3 DNA: TGTGCCAGCAGTTATCGACTAGCGGGGGGATATGAGCAGTTCTTC. This chain links TRBV6-2 or TRBV6-3 with TRBJ2-1, with 13 bases fitting TRBD2. The germline V gene encodes CDR1 MNHEY and CDR2 SVGEGT. The CDR3 has 15 amino acids. With 3 bases clipped from V and 8 bases from J, the junction kept 4 bases outside the gene matches.

This rearrangement joins TRBV6-2 or TRBV6-3 to TRBJ2-7; D is possibly TRBD1 or TRBD2 (6 bases each). This CDR3 is 14 amino acids long. CDR1 and CDR2 (germline): MNHEY, SVGEGT. Between the trimmed V and J ends, which lost 2 bases and 5 bases, there was a span of 13 bases. The CDR3 region has the DNA TGTGCCAGCAGTTACCCCGTCGGGGGCCACGAGCAGTACTTC. Translating gives CASSYPVGGHEQYF.

The V and J genes are TRBV5-1 and TRBJ2-7, with 9 bases aligning to TRBD1. V lost 1 base, J lost 6 bases, and 5 bases stayed unmatched. This CDR3 contains 14 residues. Germline V lookup: CDR1 SGHRS, CDR2 YFSETQ. In DNA, the CDR3 is TGCGCCAGCAGCTTGAGGACAGGGGCAAGCGAGCAGTACTTC. Translated, it gives CASSLRTGASEQYF.

CDR3 coding DNA: TGTGCCAGCAGCGTAGATTCGGGGGGACTAGCGGACACCGGGGAGCTGTTTTTT. Amino acid sequence: CASSVDSGGLADTGELFF. This chain connects TRBV9 to TRBJ2-2; 11 nucleotides agree with TRBD2. Germline V gene lookup returns CDR1 SGDLS and CDR2 YYNGEE. V was clipped by 0 bases and J by 3 bases; unmatched bases: 7. This CDR3 has 18 residues.

J is TRBJ1-1 and V is TRBV20-1; D gene ambiguous. V lost 3 bases and J lost 1, with 15 bases in between. The germline V gene has CDR1 DFQATT and CDR2 SNEGSKA (reference sequence). CDR3 length: 15 amino acids. The CDR3 loop is CSASYYQVTNTEAFF. The CDR3 DNA reads as TGCAGTGCTAGTTATTATCAGGTAACGAACACTGAAGCTTTCTTT.

J is TRBJ1-5 and V is TRBV30; no definite D call. The ends were cut back, 2 bases at V and 0 bases at J, with 8 bases in the middle. Per the germline V gene, CDR1 is GTSNPN and CDR2 is SVGIG (reference sequence). The CDR3 sequence is 14 residues long. The CDR3 reads CAWSSNLSNQPQHF. Written as DNA, the CDR3 is TGTGCCTGGAGTAGCAACCTTAGCAATCAGCCCCAGCATTTT. Drawing the rest from reference TRBV30 and TRBJ1-5, the complete variable domain is SQTIHQWPATLVQPVGSPLSLECTVEGTSNPNLYWYRQAAGRGLQLLFYSVGIGQISSEVPQNLSASRPQDRQFILSSKKLLLSDSGFYLCAWSSNLSNQPQHFGDGTRLSIL.

The chain combines TRBV5-4 with TRBJ2-5; no definite D call. V was cut by 4 bases and J by 1 base, with 5 bases left in between. The CDR3 loop spans 12 amino acids. Looked up from germline, CDR1 is SGHNT and CDR2 is YYREEE (reference sequence). The CDR3 coding sequence is TGTGCCAGCAGCCTTGGCCAAGAGACCCAGTACTTC. Amino acid sequence: CASSLGQETQYF.

As for this clone: The same CDR3 also results from other DNA sequences found in this sample. This rearrangement joins TRBV19 to TRBJ1-1, with D perhaps TRBD1 (5 bases). V was clipped by 3 bases and J by 0 bases, with 8 bases between them. The CDR3 length is 14 residues. CDR1 and CDR2 (germline): LNHDA, SQIVND (reference sequence). The CDR3 here is CASSIGGLNTEAFF. CDR3 in DNA: TGTGCCAGTAGTATCGGGGGACTGAACACTGAAGCTTTCTTT.

The chain carries TRBV27 and TRBJ1-1, with TRBD1 matching over 9 bases. The germline gives CDR1 MNHEY, CDR2 SMNVEV (reference sequence). The trim removed 2 bases at V and 6 bases at J, leaving 13 bases unmatched. The CDR3 runs 17 residues. The CDR3 loop reads CASSLNRGLLKSSEAFF. The DNA for the CDR3 is TGTGCCAGCAGTTTAAACAGGGGGCTATTAAAGTCCTCTGAAGCTTTCTTT.

This chain links TRBV7-8 with TRBJ2-1; D gene uncertain. The V and J ends lost 5 bases and 3 bases respectively, with 5 bases between them. Germline V gene data show CDR1 as SGHVS and CDR2 as FQNEAQ. The CDR3 contains 12 residues. CDR3 loop: CASSLYYNEQFF. The CDR3 DNA reads TGTGCCAGCAGCCTTTACTACAATGAGCAGTTCTTC.

The chain combines TRBV6-5 with TRBJ2-7; TRBD1 aligns across 8 bases. In germline, CDR1 is MNHEY, CDR2 SVGAGI. Losses at the gene ends were 2 bases for V and 6 bases for J; bases not matched to a gene: 6. The CDR3 is 14 amino acids. The CDR3: CASSYRDRPTEQYF. CDR3 coding DNA: TGTGCCAGCAGTTACCGGGACAGGCCGACCGAGCAGTACTTC.

This chain connects TRBV4-3 to TRBJ2-3, with TRBD1 matching over 7 bases. This CDR3 is 18 amino acids long. Germline-derived CDR1 and CDR2 are LGHNA and YSLEER. The V and J ends lost 2 bases and 3 bases, in that order; junction bases with no gene match: 14. This CDR3 reads CASSQLNMGTETTDTQYF. The CDR3 DNA sequence: TGCGCCAGCAGCCAACTTAATATGGGGACAGAAACTACAGATACGCAGTATTTT.

This chain connects TRBV7-2 to TRBJ2-1, with D hard to call. Trimming pared 3 bases from V and 6 bases from J, leaving 9 bases between. Germline lookup yields CDR1 SGHTA and CDR2 FQGNSA. The CDR3 spans 13 residues. The CDR3, as DNA: TGTGCCAGCAGCTTCCTCCCCGGCAATGAGCAGTTCTTC. Translating gives CASSFLPGNEQFF.